This T cell receptor beta chain was identified during a study of Ad26.COV2.S vaccination and SARS-CoV-2 variants. As concerns this clone: The antigen is not known.

Indicated treatment: 15 to 20 received Ad26.COV2.S at low or high dose, single or two shots; about 5 received placebo; per-sample allocation not given. Collection of the samples took place on day 63 after the first injection of vaccine or placebo. Recruitment in Boston yielded a donor of adult age, 18-55 years. An Ad26 vector expressing Wuhan-strain SARS-CoV-2 spike constituted the vaccine. Trimming pared 2 bases from V and 6 bases from J, leaving 11 bases between. CDR1 is MNHEY, CDR2 SMNVEV, per germline (reference sequence). This CDR3 spans 14 amino acids. Study-level results: While placebo recipients had lower spike-specific TCR breadth, vaccine recipients had more.

TCRdb's copy holds only in-frame clones and misses some; the assay was immunoSEQ multiplex PCR. The data contain some 450,000 clones, around 91% of them singletons. This receptor was identified in a person between 18 and 65 years old who received the Ad26.COV2.S COVID-19 vaccine or a placebo. Sequenced here: peripheral blood, sampled in a trial of Ad26.COV2.S vaccine versus placebo. The chain carries TRBV27 and TRBJ2-1; D is undetermined. CDR3 protein: CASSLEGWGNEQFF. In DNA, the CDR3 is TGTGCCAGCAGTTTAGAAGGGTGGGGCAATGAGCAGTTCTTC.